This entry describes one T cell receptor beta chain. The antigen is not known. This sample was included in a study of pediatric ulcerative colitis. Broader study findings: Substantially fewer templates came from a couple of patients' blood samples. Compared with controls, ulcerative colitis showed greater blood-rectum clone sharing.

CDR1 SGHNT and CDR2 YENEEA come from the germline V gene. Trimming cost V 2 bases and J 2 bases; bases outside gene matches: 11. The length of the CDR3 is 18 residues. Rectal tissue came from one to two pinch biopsies taken at colonoscopy. The assay was run at survey level. Sequencing depth was up to 500,000 reads per sample. Sequencing was performed with immunoSEQ multiplex PCR; in TCRdb, only in-frame clones are kept and a portion is missing. The table records tens of thousands of clones, 71% of them present only once. The sample consisted of gut tissue. The chain couples TRBV11-3 to TRBJ1-5; 8 bases fit TRBD1. This TCR was recovered from a boy aged 5-17 years with severe ulcerative colitis. The CDR3 nucleotides read TGTGCCAGCAGCTTACAACAGGGGGAAGTGGAGCGCAATCAGCCCCAGCATTTT. Translation gives CASSLQQGEVERNQPQHF.